This T cell receptor beta chain was captured in a study of T cell changes during pregnancy in multiple sclerosis. Repertoires were generated with immunoSEQ multiplex PCR, while TCRdb's copy carries only in-frame clones and drops some. This sample yields tens of thousands of clones, of which 93% are seen a single time; approximately 1.8% belongs to the top ten. The CDR3 consists of 15 residues. The J gene is TRBJ1-1, the V gene TRBV21-1. TRBV21-1 is listed as a pseudogene. This material consisted of peripheral blood, taken after pregnancy. The clonotype was recovered from a female donor with multiple sclerosis, enrolled in a pregnancy study. This CDR3 is CASSKARSANTEAFF. CDR3 nucleotide sequence: TGTGCCAGCAGCAAAGCGCGGTCAGCGAACACTGAAGCTTTCTTT.